Following are 6 T cell receptor beta chains from one sample sequenced in a study of blood T cell repertoires in COVID-19. The method was immunoSEQ multiplex PCR; TCRdb's version includes in-frame clones alone and lacks a portion of them. The table records about 240,000 clones, roughly 86% of them present only once. Source material: peripheral blood. Receptor source: a woman in her sixties or seventies with active or convalescent COVID-19.

This chain links TRBV6-1 with TRBJ2-7, with 7 bases that match TRBD2. The CDR3 has 14 amino acids. J was trimmed by 12 bases and V by 1 base; bases with no gene match: 12. CDR1 and CDR2 (germline): MNHNS, SASEGT. The CDR3 sequence: CASSEGGGRVAGYF. For the CDR3, the DNA is TGTGCCAGCAGTGAAGGGGGGGGAAGGGTCGCTGGGTACTTC.

The chain joins TRBV5-1 to TRBJ1-2, with 12 bases aligning to TRBD1. The CDR3 runs 17 residues. V shed 0 bases, J shed 5 bases, and the junction held 8 bases outside the gene matches. CDR1 is SGHRS, CDR2 YFSETQ, per germline. This CDR3 is CASSLAGTGGAGYGYTF. The DNA for the CDR3 is TGCGCCAGCAGCTTGGCCGGGACAGGGGGCGCTGGGTATGGCTACACCTTC.

This clone appeared once. The V gene is TRBV6-2 or TRBV6-3, the J gene TRBJ1-5, with 7 bases matching TRBD1. The ends lost 4 bases at V and 6 bases at J; junction bases unmatched: 6. This CDR3 contains 14 residues. Germline-derived CDR1 and CDR2 are MNHEY and SVGEGT. CDR3 coding DNA: TGTGCCAGCAGTTTGCAGGGGGAAGGTCAGCCCCAGCATTTT. Encoded protein: CASSLQGEGQPQHF.

The chain couples TRBV15 to TRBJ1-2; 7 nucleotides line up with TRBD1. The CDR3 covers 15 residues. V shed 0 bases and J 4 bases; nucleotides not matched to a gene: 5. CDR1 is LNHNV, CDR2 YYDKDF, per germline (reference sequence). The CDR3 loop is CATSRERTGLYGYTF. CDR3 DNA: TGTGCCACCAGCAGAGAGAGGACAGGACTCTATGGCTACACCTTC.

The chain links TRBV19 to TRBJ2-5, with 9 bases that match TRBD2. The CDR3 is made up of 15 amino acids. V was clipped by 2 bases and J by 3 bases; unmatched bases: 4. Germline V gene data show CDR1 as LNHDA and CDR2 as SQIVND (reference sequence). In DNA form, the CDR3 reads TGTGCCAGTAGTATAATGAGCGGGGGGAAAGAGACCCAGTACTTC. Translation: CASSIMSGGKETQYF. Supplemented by reference TRBV19 and TRBJ2-5, the full variable domain reads DGGITQSPKYLFRKEGQNVTLSCEQNLNHDAMYWYRQDPGQGLRLIYYSQIVNDFQKGDIAEGYSVSREKKESFPLTVTSAQKNPTAFYLCASSIMSGGKETQYFGPGTRLLVL.

The V call is TRBV6-6, the J call TRBJ2-7, with 8 bases matching TRBD1. CDR1 is MNHNY and CDR2 is SVGAGI in the germline V gene (reference sequence). Trimming at V came to 7 bases and at J to 5 bases, leaving 16 bases not matched to a gene. This CDR3 spans 16 amino acids. CDR3 in amino acids: CASIIGGGTGGHEQYF. The CDR3 nucleotides read TGTGCCAGCATCATTGGAGGAGGGACAGGCGGCCACGAGCAGTACTTC.